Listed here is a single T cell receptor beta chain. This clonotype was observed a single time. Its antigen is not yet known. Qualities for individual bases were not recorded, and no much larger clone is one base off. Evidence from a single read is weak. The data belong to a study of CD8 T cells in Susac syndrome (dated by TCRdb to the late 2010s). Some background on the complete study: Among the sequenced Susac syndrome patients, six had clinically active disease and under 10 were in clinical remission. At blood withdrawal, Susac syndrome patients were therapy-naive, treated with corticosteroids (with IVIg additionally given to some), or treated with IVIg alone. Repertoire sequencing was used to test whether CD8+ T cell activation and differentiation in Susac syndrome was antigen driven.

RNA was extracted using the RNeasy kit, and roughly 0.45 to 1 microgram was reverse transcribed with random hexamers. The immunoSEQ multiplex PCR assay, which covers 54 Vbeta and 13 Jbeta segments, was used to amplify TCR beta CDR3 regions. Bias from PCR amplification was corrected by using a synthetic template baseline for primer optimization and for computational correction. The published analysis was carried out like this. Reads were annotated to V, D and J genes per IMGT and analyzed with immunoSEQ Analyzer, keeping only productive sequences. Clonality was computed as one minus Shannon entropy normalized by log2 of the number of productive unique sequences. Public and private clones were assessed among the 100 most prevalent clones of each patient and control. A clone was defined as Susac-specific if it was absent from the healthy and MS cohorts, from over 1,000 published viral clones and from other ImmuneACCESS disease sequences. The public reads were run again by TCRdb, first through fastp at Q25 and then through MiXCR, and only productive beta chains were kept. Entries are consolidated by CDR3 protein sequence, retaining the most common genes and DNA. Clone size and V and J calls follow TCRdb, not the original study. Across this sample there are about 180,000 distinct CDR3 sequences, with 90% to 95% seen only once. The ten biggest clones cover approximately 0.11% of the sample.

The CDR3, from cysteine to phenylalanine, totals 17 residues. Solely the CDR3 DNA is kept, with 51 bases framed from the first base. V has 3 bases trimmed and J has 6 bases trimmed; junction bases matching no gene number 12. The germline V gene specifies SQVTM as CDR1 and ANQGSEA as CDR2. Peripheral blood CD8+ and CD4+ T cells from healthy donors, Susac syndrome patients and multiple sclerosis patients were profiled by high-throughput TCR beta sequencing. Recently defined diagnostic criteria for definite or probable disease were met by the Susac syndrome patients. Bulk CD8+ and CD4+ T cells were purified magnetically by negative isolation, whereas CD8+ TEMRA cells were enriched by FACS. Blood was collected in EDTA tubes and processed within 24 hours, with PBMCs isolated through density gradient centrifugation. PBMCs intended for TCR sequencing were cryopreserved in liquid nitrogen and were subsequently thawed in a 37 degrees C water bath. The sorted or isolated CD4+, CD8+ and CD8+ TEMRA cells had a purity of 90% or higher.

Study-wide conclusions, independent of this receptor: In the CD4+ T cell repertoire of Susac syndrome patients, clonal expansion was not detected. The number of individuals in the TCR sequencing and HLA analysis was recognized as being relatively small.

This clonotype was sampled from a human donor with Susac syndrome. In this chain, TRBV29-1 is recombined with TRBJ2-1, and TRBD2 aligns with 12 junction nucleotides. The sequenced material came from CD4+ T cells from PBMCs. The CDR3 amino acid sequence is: CSVDSFGLAGGLNEQFF. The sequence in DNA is TGCAGCGTTGATTCGTTCGGTCTAGCGGGGGGGCTCAATGAGCAGTTCTTC.